The source of this T cell receptor (beta chain) is a study of radiation and T cells in renal cell carcinoma. CDR3 length equals 8 residues. Germline assignment: CDR1 DFQATT and CDR2 SNEGSKA (reference sequence). V was cut by 5 bases and J by 10 bases, with 5 bases left in between. By share, this clone ranks as large (0.1 to 1%). Its antigen is as yet unknown. Whole-study findings and limits: Compared with controls, irradiated tumors had more, larger dominant CDR3 motifs.

The treatment here: 15 Gy SBRT to primary tumor, nephrectomy 4 weeks later. Only in-frame clones appear in the TCRdb table, and some are missing; sequencing was by immunoSEQ multiplex PCR. There are some 15,000 clones in the sample; 50% occur only once, and about two fifths lies in the top ten. This clonotype was sampled from an older woman with renal cell carcinoma. The sequenced sample was tumor tissue, obtained from a patient whose treatment included radiotherapy and nephrectomy. The chain employs TRBV20-1 and TRBJ1-1; D is unclear. CDR3 coding DNA: TGCAGTGCTCTGGGAGCTTTCTTT. Residues: CSALGAFF.